This passage covers 18 T cell receptor beta chains from one sample sequenced in a study of pediatric ulcerative colitis. Some clones are missing from TCRdb's copy, which holds only in-frame ones; the method was immunoSEQ multiplex PCR. The sample comprises about 64,000 clones, 86% of which are singletons, and around 3.3% rests with the top ten. What was sequenced was blood. The receptor set was obtained from a boy between 5 and 17 years old with severe ulcerative colitis.

Only a few counts were recorded for this clone. This rearrangement joins TRBV4-2 to TRBJ2-3; 7 bases match TRBD2. The CDR3 totals 17 residues. Germline V gene lookup returns CDR1 LGHNA and CDR2 YNFKEQ. J lost 6 bases, V lost 1 base, and 13 bases had no gene match. The CDR3 sequence: CASSQASGGPSGDTQYF. The CDR3 DNA reads TGTGCCAGCAGCCAAGCTTCGGGAGGTCCATCTGGGGATACGCAGTATTTT.

A few counts support this clone. CDR3 DNA sequence: TGTGCCAGCAGTGATTGGACTGTTGAAAAACTGTTTTTT. It yields the protein CASSDWTVEKLFF. V usage is TRBV2 and J usage is TRBJ1-4; D unclear. The CDR3 is 13 residues long. Trimming stripped 3 bases from V and 7 bases from J, with 9 bases between. CDR1 is SNHLY, CDR2 FYNNEI, per germline.

In DNA, the CDR3 is TGCAGCGTTGAGGTAGCGGGTCGAGGCCCCTACAATGAGCAGTTCTTC. Its translation is CSVEVAGRGPYNEQFF. V is TRBV29-1 and J is TRBJ2-1; 7 bases align to TRBD2. Germline V CDR1 and CDR2: SQVTM, ANQGSEA. The CDR3 totals 16 residues. V lost 3 bases to trimming and J lost 2 bases; unmatched junction nucleotides: 10.

The chain combines TRBV5-4 with TRBJ2-2; D might be TRBD2 (5 bases). Germline CDR1 reads SGHNT; CDR2 reads YYREEE (reference sequence). The V end lost 6 bases, the J end lost 7 bases, and 7 bases lay between the germline ends. This CDR3 comprises 11 residues. CDR3 residues: CASIGSGELFF. CDR3 in DNA: TGTGCCAGCATTGGGAGCGGGGAGCTGTTTTTT.

The V gene is TRBV15, the J gene TRBJ2-7; a possible D gene is TRBD2 (6 bases). Germline V gives CDR1 LNHNV, CDR2 YYDKDF (reference sequence). The CDR3 is 13 amino acids. Trimming removed 1 base from V and 3 bases from J, with 7 bases in between. This CDR3 is CATSRGRVYEQYF. The CDR3 DNA reads TGTGCCACCAGCAGAGGGAGGGTCTACGAGCAGTACTTC.

J is TRBJ2-1 and V is TRBV18; D may be TRBD2 (6 bases). The length of the CDR3 is 13 residues. The V end lost 3 bases, the J end lost 4 bases, and 7 bases lay between the germline ends. Germline CDR1 reads KGHSH; CDR2 reads LQKENI. The CDR3 DNA reads TGTGCCAGCTCACCCGGGAGATACAATGAGCAGTTCTTC. Protein: CASSPGRYNEQFF.

The CDR3 DNA sequence: TGTGCCAGCAGTTACCGGGACAGGGGAGACTATGGCTACACCTTC. Amino acid sequence: CASSYRDRGDYGYTF. The chain carries TRBV6-5 and TRBJ1-2, with 10 bases that match TRBD1. V lost 2 bases to trimming and J lost 3 bases; unmatched junction nucleotides: 3. Germline V gene data show CDR1 as MNHEY and CDR2 as SVGAGI. The CDR3 sequence is 15 residues long.

This sequence joins TRBV27 and TRBJ2-5; 11 nucleotides agree with TRBD2. The CDR3 is 15 amino acids. With V trimmed by 3 bases and J by 3 bases, 3 bases remained unmatched. Germline-derived CDR1 and CDR2 are MNHEY and SMNVEV (reference sequence). The CDR3 coding sequence is TGTGCCAGCAGTTTCCCGGGACTAGCGGAAGAGACCCAGTACTTC. Translating gives CASSFPGLAEETQYF.

The genes are TRBV6-5 and TRBJ2-1; 10 bases match TRBD2. J lost 12 bases, V lost 5 bases, and 10 bases had no gene match. The CDR3 consists of 14 residues. The germline gives CDR1 MNHEY, CDR2 SVGAGI. In DNA, the CDR3 is TGTGCCAGCAGTGGACTAGCGGCACTAGGGGGGCAGTTCTTC. This translates into CASSGLAALGGQFF.

The rearrangement uses TRBV21-1 and TRBJ2-7; the table's D gene call, TRBD2, was not cross checked with the DNA. TRBV21-1 has pseudogene status. CDR3 length: 18 residues. CDR3 in amino acids: CASSRSGLGLAGTYEQYF. The CDR3 DNA reads as TGTGCCAGCAGCAGGAGTGGTTTGGGACTAGCGGGAACCTACGAGCAGTACTTC.

CDR3 DNA sequence: TGTGCCAGCTCACTCAGAGATGCGCTGGAGACCCAGTACTTC. Protein: CASSLRDALETQYF. This rearrangement joins TRBV19 to TRBJ2-5; D call uncertain. The CDR3 is 14 amino acids. V gave up 9 bases and J gave up 5 bases, with 19 bases separating them. Germline V gene data show CDR1 as LNHDA and CDR2 as SQIVND (reference sequence). The full variable domain, completed using reference TRBV19 and TRBJ2-5, is DGGITQSPKYLFRKEGQNVTLSCEQNLNHDAMYWYRQDPGQGLRLIYYSQIVNDFQKGDIAEGYSVSREKKESFPLTVTSAQKNPTAFYLCASSLRDALETQYFGPGTRLLVL.

The CDR3 DNA is TGCGCCAGCAGTCTCACAGGGGGGCGGCCCTACGAGCAGTACTTC. It codes for CASSLTGGRPYEQYF. The rearrangement links TRBV23-1 to TRBJ2-7; 8 bases fit TRBD1. TRBV23-1 is reported as an ORF; its role is uncertain. With V trimmed by 4 bases and J by 2 bases, 7 bases remained unmatched. The CDR3 has 15 amino acids.

The chain links TRBV6-6 to TRBJ2-7; TRBD1 or TRBD2 may be the D gene (6 bases each). CDR3 length: 15 residues. Trimming removed 7 bases from V and 2 bases from J, with 18 bases in between. CDR1 and CDR2 from the germline V gene are MNHNY and SVGAGI (reference sequence). In DNA, the CDR3 is TGTGCCAGCATTTCCGGACAGCGGACTACCTACGAGCAGTACTTC. It codes for CASISGQRTTYEQYF.

The chain is built from TRBV5-6 and TRBJ2-1; D perhaps matches TRBD2 (6 bases). V was clipped by 4 bases and J by 5 bases, with 10 bases between them. The length of the CDR3 is 13 residues. In germline, CDR1 is SGHDT, CDR2 YYEEEE. The CDR3 loop reads CASSQGLNNEQFF. CDR3 DNA sequence: TGTGCCAGCAGCCAAGGACTAAACAATGAGCAGTTCTTC.

The chain has TRBV9 and TRBJ2-3; tentative D call: TRBD1 (5 bases). Trimming left V 5 bases short and J 0 bases short, with 19 bases between. The CDR3 is made up of 17 amino acids. Germline V gene sequence: CDR1 SGDLS, CDR2 YYNGEE. The chain's CDR3 is CASSPLRDSVSTDTQYF. CDR3 sequence (DNA): TGTGCCAGCAGTCCGCTTCGTGACAGCGTAAGCACAGATACGCAGTATTTT.

CDR3 DNA: TGTGCCACCAGCGAACAGAGCAATCAGCCCCAGCATTTT. Protein sequence: CATSEQSNQPQHF. The rearrangement links TRBV15 to TRBJ1-5; the D is unclear. Trimming removed 5 bases from V and 1 base from J, with 6 bases in between. The germline V gene has CDR1 LNHNV and CDR2 YYDKDF (reference sequence). The CDR3 sequence is 13 residues long.

This chain links TRBV6-6 with TRBJ1-1; D ambiguous. V was pared by 4 bases and J by 2 bases, with 5 bases between. CDR1 and CDR2 from the germline V gene are MNHNY and SVGAGI (reference sequence). The CDR3 totals 12 residues. CDR3 residues: CASSSGNTEAFF. The DNA for the CDR3 is TGTGCCAGCAGTTCAGGTAACACTGAAGCTTTCTTT.

CDR3 sequence (DNA): TGTGCCACCAGCCGCGCCCCCTCTGGAAACACCATATATTTT. It yields the protein CATSRAPSGNTIYF. This chain uses TRBV15 with TRBJ1-3; D gene unclear. Germline CDR1 LNHNV, CDR2 YYDKDF (reference sequence). With 5 bases removed from V and 0 bases from J, the gap between germline ends came to 8 bases. The CDR3 is made up of 14 amino acids.